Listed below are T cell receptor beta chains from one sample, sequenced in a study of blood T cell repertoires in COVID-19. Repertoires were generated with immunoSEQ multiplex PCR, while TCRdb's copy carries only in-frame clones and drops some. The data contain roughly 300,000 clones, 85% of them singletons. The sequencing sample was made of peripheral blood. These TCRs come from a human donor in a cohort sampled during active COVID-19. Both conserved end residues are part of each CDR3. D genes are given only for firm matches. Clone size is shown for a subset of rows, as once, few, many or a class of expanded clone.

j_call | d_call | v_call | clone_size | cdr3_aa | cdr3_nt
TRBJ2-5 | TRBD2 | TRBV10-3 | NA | CAISGTSLQETQYF | TGTGCCATCAGTGGGACTAGCTTGCAAGAGACCCAGTACTTC
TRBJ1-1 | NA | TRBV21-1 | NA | CASWGQGHGDTEAFF | TGTGCCAGCTGGGGTCAGGGTCATGGGGACACTGAAGCTTTCTTT
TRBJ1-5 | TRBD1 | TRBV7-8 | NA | CASSPGTGNSNQPQHF | TGTGCCAGCAGCCCGGGGACAGGTAATAGCAATCAGCCCCAGCATTTT
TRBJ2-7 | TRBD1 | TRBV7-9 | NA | CASSFSGGTGAREQYF | TGTGCCAGCAGCTTTTCAGGGGGGACAGGGGCTCGTGAGCAGTACTTC
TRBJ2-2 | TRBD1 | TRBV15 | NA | CATSREGQGNTGELFF | TGTGCCACCAGCAGAGAGGGACAGGGGAACACCGGGGAGCTGTTTTTT
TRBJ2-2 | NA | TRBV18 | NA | CASSTSGRTSTGELFF | TGTGCCAGCTCTACCAGCGGACGGACGAGCACCGGGGAGCTGTTTTTT
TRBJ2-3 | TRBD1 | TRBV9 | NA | CASSVETGTGGLTDTQYF | TGTGCCAGCAGCGTAGAAACCGGGACAGGGGGCCTCACAGATACGCAGTATTTT
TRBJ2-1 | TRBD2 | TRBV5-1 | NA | CASSWTSGSNEQFF | TGCGCCAGCAGCTGGACTAGCGGGAGTAATGAGCAGTTCTTC
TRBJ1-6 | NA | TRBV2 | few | CASSLGIEVSPLHF | TGTGCCAGCAGTCTCGGGATAGAAGTTTCACCCCTCCACTTT
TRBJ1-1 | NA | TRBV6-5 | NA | CASTTGGYTEAFF | TGTGCCAGCACGACAGGAGGTTACACTGAAGCTTTCTTT
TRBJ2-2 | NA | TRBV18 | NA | CASSQGQLNTGELFF | TGTGCCAGCTCACAAGGACAGTTGAACACCGGGGAGCTGTTTTTT
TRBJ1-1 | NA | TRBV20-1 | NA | CSADKNTEAFF | TGCAGTGCCGACAAGAACACTGAAGCTTTCTTT
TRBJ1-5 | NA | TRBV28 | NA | CASSSSGGGWGSNQPQHF | TGTGCCAGCAGTTCATCCGGGGGAGGGTGGGGTTCCAATCAGCCCCAGCATTTT
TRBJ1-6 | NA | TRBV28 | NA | CASSRIGLTWTPLHF | TGTGCCAGCAGTCGAATAGGACTTACCTGGACACCCCTCCACTTT
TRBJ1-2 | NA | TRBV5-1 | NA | CASSLAEGGEIYGYTF | TGCGCCAGCAGCTTGGCGGAAGGGGGAGAGATCTATGGCTACACCTTC
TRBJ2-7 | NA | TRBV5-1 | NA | CASSGEAQTYEQYF | TGCGCCAGCAGCGGGGAGGCGCAGACCTACGAGCAGTACTTC
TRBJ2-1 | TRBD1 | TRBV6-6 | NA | CASSYSGTGIMEQFF | TGTGCCAGCAGTTATTCCGGGACAGGGATCATGGAGCAGTTCTTC
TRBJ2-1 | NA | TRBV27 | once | CASSTGTFLYNEQFF | TGTGCCAGCAGTACCGGGACATTCCTCTACAATGAGCAGTTCTTC
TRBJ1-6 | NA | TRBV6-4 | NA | CASSEGQINSPLHF | TGTGCCAGCAGTGAAGGACAAATAAATTCACCCCTCCACTTT
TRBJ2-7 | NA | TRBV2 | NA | CASHTLGGSYEQYF | TGTGCCAGCCACACCTTGGGGGGATCCTACGAGCAGTACTTC
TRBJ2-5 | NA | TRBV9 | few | CASSVADNSETQYF | TGTGCCAGCAGCGTAGCTGATAACTCAGAGACCCAGTACTTC
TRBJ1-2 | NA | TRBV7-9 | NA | CASSLTGTYGYTF | TGTGCCAGCAGCTTAACAGGGACATATGGCTACACCTTC
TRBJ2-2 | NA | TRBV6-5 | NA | CASTSDLGGELFF | TGTGCCAGCACCAGCGACCTTGGCGGGGAGCTGTTTTTT
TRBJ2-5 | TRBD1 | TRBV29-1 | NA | CSVNPGTDQETQYF | TGCAGCGTGAACCCTGGGACAGACCAAGAGACCCAGTACTTC
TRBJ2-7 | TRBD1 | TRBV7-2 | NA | CASSWTGSHEQYF | TGTGCCAGCAGCTGGACAGGGTCCCACGAGCAGTACTTC
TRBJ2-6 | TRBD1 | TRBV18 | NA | CASSRPRDSRSSGANVLTF | TGTGCCAGCTCAAGACCCCGGGACAGTCGCTCCTCTGGGGCCAACGTCCTGACTTTC
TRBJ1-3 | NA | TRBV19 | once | CASTETAGNTIYF | TGTGCCAGTACCGAGACAGCCGGAAACACCATATATTTT
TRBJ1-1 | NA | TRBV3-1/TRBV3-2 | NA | CASSRSTEKAFF | TGTGCCAGCAGCCGATCGACAGAAAAAGCTTTCTTT
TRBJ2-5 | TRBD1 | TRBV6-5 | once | CASSYSRQGKETQYF | TGTGCCAGCAGTTACTCTAGACAGGGTAAAGAGACCCAGTACTTC
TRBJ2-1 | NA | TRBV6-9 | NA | CASNINEQFF | TGTGCCAGCAATATTAATGAGCAGTTCTTC
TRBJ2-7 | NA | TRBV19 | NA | CASTLEGVGEQYF | TGTGCCAGTACCCTCGAGGGAGTGGGAGAGCAGTACTTC
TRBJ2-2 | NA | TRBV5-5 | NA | CASTRTGTIGELFF | TGTGCCAGCACGCGGACGGGGACAATCGGGGAGCTGTTTTTT
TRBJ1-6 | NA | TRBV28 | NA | CASSQGSYSPLHF | TGTGCCAGCAGCCAGGGGTCGTATTCACCCCTCCACTTT
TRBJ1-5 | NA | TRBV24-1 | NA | CATGGGPQHF | TGTGCCACCGGGGGGGGGCCCCAGCATTTT
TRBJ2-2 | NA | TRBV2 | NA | CASSGQNTGELFF | TGTGCCAGCAGTGGGCAGAACACCGGGGAGCTGTTTTTT
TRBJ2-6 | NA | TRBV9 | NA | CASSVVSTGANVLTF | TGTGCCAGCAGCGTAGTCAGTACAGGGGCCAACGTCCTGACTTTC
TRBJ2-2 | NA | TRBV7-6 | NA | CASSGGTGLLDGELFF | TGTGCCAGCAGCGGCGGAACAGGGCTTTTAGACGGGGAGCTGTTTTTT
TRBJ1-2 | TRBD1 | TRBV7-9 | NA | CASSLTGGSVYGYTF | TGTGCCAGCAGCCTTACAGGGGGATCAGTCTATGGCTACACCTTC
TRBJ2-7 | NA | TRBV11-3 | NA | CASSLKGTNEQYF | TGTGCCAGCAGCTTAAAAGGGACAAACGAGCAGTACTTC
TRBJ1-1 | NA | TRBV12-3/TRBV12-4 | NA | CASTRQEATEAFF | TGTGCCAGCACCAGACAGGAAGCCACTGAAGCTTTCTTT
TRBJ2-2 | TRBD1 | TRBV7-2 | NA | CASRYGQGLTGELFF | TGTGCCAGCAGATACGGACAGGGGCTCACCGGGGAGCTGTTTTTT
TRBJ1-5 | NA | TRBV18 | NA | CASSPGVPGNQPQHF | TGTGCCAGCTCACCAGGGGTCCCGGGAAATCAGCCCCAGCATTTT
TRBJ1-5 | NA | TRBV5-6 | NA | CASSRGGNQPQHF | TGTGCCAGCAGTCGAGGCGGCAATCAGCCCCAGCATTTT
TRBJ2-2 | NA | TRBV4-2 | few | CASSQASRENTGELFF | TGTGCCAGCAGCCAAGCCAGCCGGGAGAACACCGGGGAGCTGTTTTTT
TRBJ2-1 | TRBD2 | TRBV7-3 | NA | CASSRTSSGSHNEQFF | TGTGCCAGCAGCAGGACATCTAGCGGGAGTCACAATGAGCAGTTCTTC
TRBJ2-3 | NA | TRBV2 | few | CASSEAGPDTQYF | TGTGCCAGCAGTGAGGCAGGGCCAGATACGCAGTATTTT
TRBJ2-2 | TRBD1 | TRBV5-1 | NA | CASSLGRDRGLGELFF | TGCGCCAGCAGCTTGGGACGCGACAGGGGGCTTGGGGAGCTGTTTTTT
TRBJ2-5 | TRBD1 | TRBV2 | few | CASSADRVETQYF | TGTGCCAGCAGTGCGGACAGGGTAGAGACCCAGTACTTC
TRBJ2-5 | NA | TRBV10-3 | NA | CAISEGGRGLSQYF | TGTGCCATCAGTGAGGGAGGACGCGGGTTGTCCCAGTACTTC
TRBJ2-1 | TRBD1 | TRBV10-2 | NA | CASSESGQGTYNEQFF | TGCGCCAGCAGTGAGTCTGGACAGGGGACCTACAATGAGCAGTTCTTC
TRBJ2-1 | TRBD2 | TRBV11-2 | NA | CASSSGIKGVEQFF | TGTGCCAGCAGTAGCGGGATAAAGGGGGTTGAGCAGTTCTTC
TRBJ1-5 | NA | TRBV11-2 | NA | CASSELGQPQHF | TGTGCCAGCAGTGAGCTTGGTCAGCCCCAGCATTTT
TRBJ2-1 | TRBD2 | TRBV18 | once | CASSPPGVAGGDERFF | TGTGCCAGCTCACCCCCCGGGGTAGCGGGAGGGGATGAGCGGTTCTTC
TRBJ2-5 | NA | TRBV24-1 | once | CATSDGARETQYF | TGTGCCACCAGTGATGGGGCGCGAGAGACCCAGTACTTC
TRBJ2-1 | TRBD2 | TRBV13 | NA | CASSLVFSSGLYNEQFF | TGTGCCAGCAGCTTAGTGTTCTCTAGCGGGCTTTACAATGAGCAGTTCTTC
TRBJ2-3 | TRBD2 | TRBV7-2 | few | CASRISGSRDTQYF | TGTGCCAGCAGGATTAGCGGGAGCCGCGATACGCAGTATTTT
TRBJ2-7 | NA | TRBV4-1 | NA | CASSQERDLRVYEQYF | TGCGCCAGCAGCCAAGAACGGGACTTAAGAGTCTACGAGCAGTACTTC
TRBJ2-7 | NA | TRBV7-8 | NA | CASSTGQKPYEQYF | TGTGCCAGCAGCACCGGACAGAAACCCTACGAGCAGTACTTC
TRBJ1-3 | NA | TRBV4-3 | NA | CASSQDGYQGLNTIYF | TGCGCCAGCAGCCAAGATGGGTATCAGGGGCTAAACACCATATATTTT
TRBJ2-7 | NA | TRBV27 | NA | CASSSRGWGTYEQYF | TGTGCCAGCAGTTCCCGAGGCTGGGGCACCTACGAGCAGTACTTC